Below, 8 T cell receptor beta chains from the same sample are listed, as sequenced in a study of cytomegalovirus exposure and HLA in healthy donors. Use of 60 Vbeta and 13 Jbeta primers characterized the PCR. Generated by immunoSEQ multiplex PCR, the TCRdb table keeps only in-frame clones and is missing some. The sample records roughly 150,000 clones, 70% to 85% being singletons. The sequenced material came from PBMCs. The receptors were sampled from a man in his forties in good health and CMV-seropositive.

The DNA of the CDR3 is TGTGCCAGCAGCTTAGAGGGACTAGGTGGCCGCGAGCAGTACTTC. Translated: CASSLEGLGGREQYF. The chain links TRBV7-6 to TRBJ2-7; 8 nucleotides line up with TRBD2. The length of the CDR3 is 15 residues. V lost 1 base and J lost 6; bases outside the gene matches: 8. Germline V gene lookup returns CDR1 SGHVS and CDR2 FNYEAQ. Full variable domain (remainder filled in from reference TRBV7-6 and TRBJ2-7): GAGVSQSPRYKVTKRGQDVALRCDPISGHVSLYWYRQALGQGPEFLTYFNYEAQQDKSGLPNDRFSAERPEGSISTLTIQRTEQRDSAMYRCASSLEGLGGREQYFGPGTRLTVT.

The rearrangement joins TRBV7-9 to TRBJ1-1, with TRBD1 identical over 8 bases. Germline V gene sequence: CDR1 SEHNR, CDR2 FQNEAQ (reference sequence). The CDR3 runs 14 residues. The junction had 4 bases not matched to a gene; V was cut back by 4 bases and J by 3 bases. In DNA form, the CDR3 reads TGTGCCAGCAGCTCCGGACAGGGCGACACTGAAGCTTTCTTT. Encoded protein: CASSSGQGDTEAFF.

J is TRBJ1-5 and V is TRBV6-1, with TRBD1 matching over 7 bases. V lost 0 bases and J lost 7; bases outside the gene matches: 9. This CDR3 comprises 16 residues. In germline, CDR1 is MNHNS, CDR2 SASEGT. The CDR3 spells CASSEAGRGRGQPQHF. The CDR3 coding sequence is TGTGCCAGCAGTGAAGCCGGGAGGGGGCGCGGGCAGCCCCAGCATTTT.

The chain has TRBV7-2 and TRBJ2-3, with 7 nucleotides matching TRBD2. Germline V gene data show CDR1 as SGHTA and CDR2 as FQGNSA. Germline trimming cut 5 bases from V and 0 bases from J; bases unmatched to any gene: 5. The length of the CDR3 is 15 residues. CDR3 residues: CASSVQAGSTDTQYF. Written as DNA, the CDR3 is TGTGCCAGCAGCGTCCAAGCGGGAAGCACAGATACGCAGTATTTT.

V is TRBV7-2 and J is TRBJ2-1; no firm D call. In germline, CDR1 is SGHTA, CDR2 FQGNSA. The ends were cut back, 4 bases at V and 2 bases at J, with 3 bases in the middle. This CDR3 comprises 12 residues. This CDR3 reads CASSSAYNEQFF. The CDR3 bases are TGTGCCAGCAGCTCCGCCTACAATGAGCAGTTCTTC.

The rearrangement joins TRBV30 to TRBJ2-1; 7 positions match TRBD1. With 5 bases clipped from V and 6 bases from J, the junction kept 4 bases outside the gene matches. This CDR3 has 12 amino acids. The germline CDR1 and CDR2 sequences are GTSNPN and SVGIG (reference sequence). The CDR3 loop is CAWEGAGNEQFF. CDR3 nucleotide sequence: TGTGCCTGGGAGGGGGCGGGCAATGAGCAGTTCTTC.

CDR3 nucleotides: TGTGCCTGGAGTCCCGGGACTTCCTACGAGCAGTACTTC. Amino acid sequence: CAWSPGTSYEQYF. The chain couples TRBV30 to TRBJ2-7; the D gene is possibly TRBD2 (6 bases). Germline V gene data show CDR1 as GTSNPN and CDR2 as SVGIG (reference sequence). V lost 2 bases and J lost 1, with 9 bases in between. The length of the CDR3 is 13 residues.

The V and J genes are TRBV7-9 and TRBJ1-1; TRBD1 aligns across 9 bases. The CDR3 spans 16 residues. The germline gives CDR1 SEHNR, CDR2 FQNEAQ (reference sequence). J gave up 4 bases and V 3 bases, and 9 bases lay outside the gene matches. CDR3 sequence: CASSFPSDRGGTEAFF. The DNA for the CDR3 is TGTGCCAGCAGCTTCCCCTCGGACAGGGGCGGCACTGAAGCTTTCTTT.